The T cell receptor beta chain described here comes from a study of cytomegalovirus exposure and HLA in healthy donors. The wider study: In an early release, HLA-typed donors contributed approximately 82 million unique TCR sequences.

Study-wide results and caveats: As a later analysis showed, a missense DCLRE1C variant was linked to trimming of TCR beta V- and J-genes. Using the classifier, cytomegalovirus status was reportedly diagnosed with high specificity and sensitivity. An ancestry cluster, one associated with Asian ancestry, reportedly showed fewer N-insertions than the roughly 670-donor mean in a later analysis.

Comments on this clone: The target antigen is unknown.

The CDR3 is 17 amino acids. V shed 3 bases and J shed 4 bases, with 22 bases lying between them. Per the germline V gene, CDR1 is MNHEY and CDR2 is SMNVEV (reference sequence). The PCR used 60 Vbeta and 13 Jbeta primers. Clones were read by immunoSEQ multiplex PCR, and TCRdb kept only the in-frame ones, dropping some. The repertoire holds about 180,000 clones, just over 75% seen once, with about 1.5% in the top ten. The sample was PBMCs. The V gene is TRBV27, the J gene TRBJ2-7; D perhaps matches TRBD1 (8 bases). This sequence originates from a man between 18 and 29 years old in good health and CMV-seronegative. The chain's CDR3 is CASSLVSPGQGGYEQYF. The CDR3 nucleotides are TGTGCCAGCAGTTTGGTCTCTCCAGGACAGGGAGGGTACGAGCAGTACTTC.